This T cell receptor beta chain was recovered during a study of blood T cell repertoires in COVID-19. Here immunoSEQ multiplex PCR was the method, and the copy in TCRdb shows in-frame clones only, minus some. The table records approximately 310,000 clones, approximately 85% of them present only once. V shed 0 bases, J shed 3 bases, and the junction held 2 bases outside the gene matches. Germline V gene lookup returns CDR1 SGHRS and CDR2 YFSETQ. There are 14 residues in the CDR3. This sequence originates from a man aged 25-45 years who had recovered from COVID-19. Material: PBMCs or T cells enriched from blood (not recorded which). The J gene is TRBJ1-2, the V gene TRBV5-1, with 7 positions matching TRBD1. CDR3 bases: TGCGCCAGCAGCTTGGAGGGACAGTACTATGGCTACACCTTC. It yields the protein CASSLEGQYYGYTF.